This T cell receptor beta chain was identified during a study of blood T cell repertoires in COVID-19. The ends lost 8 bases at V and 5 bases at J; junction bases unmatched: 14. The CDR3 sequence is 16 residues long. Germline V gene data show CDR1 as SGHVS and CDR2 as FNYEAQ. Authors' analysis steps: Amplification with reference gene primers provided the estimates of nucleated cell counts. Using immunoSEQ multiplex PCR, the repertoire was profiled, and TCRdb retains in-frame clones only, with some absent. D and trimming were read from the DNA, whereas the V and J calls and clone size are those reported in that table. This sample carries about 64,000 clones, approximately 88% of them seen once, and the ten largest clones take about 40%.

V usage is TRBV7-6 and J usage is TRBJ1-5, with 8 nucleotides matching TRBD1. Sequencing was performed on peripheral blood. The sequence came from a woman aged 60 to 75 with COVID-19, enrolled during active disease. CDR3 loop: CASGQGTGSNHQPQHF. CDR3 coding DNA: TGTGCCAGCGGGCAAGGGACAGGCAGCAATCATCAGCCCCAGCATTTT.